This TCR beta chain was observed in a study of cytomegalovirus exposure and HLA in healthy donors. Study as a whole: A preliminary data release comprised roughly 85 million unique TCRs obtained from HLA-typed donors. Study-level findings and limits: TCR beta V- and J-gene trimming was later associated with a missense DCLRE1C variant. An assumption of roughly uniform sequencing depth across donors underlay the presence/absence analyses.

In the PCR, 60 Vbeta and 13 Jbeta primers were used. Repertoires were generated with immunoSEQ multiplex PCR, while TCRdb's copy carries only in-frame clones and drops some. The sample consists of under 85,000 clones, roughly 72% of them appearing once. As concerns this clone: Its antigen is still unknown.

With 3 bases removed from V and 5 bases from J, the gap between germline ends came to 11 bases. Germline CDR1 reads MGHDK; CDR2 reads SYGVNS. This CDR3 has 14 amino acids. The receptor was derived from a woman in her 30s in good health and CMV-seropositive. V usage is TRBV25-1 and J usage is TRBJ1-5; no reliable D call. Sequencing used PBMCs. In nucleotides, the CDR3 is TGTGCCAGCAGTGACAGCGAAACGGATCAGCCCCAGCATTTT. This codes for CASSDSETDQPQHF.